These 8 T cell receptor beta chains were sequenced from one sample in a study of T-cell reconstitution after alpha-beta-depleted transplantation in children. TCRbeta library construction was performed incorporating unique molecular identifiers. TCRdb independently ran MiXCR on the PCR reads; one entry per CDR3 protein. The sample has some 600,000 distinct CDR3 sequences, 16% seen once; the top ten hold under 1.2%. Sequencing was performed on PBMCs from the stem cell graft donor, taken from the stem cell graft. Every receptor here comes from a human donor who donated a stem cell graft to a child with acute myeloid leukemia.

The sample holds many counts of this clonotype. This chain joins TRBV7-8 and TRBJ2-3; 8 bases are a match to TRBD2. CDR3 length equals 17 residues. In germline, CDR1 is SGHVS, CDR2 FQNEAQ. V was pared by 5 bases and J by 4 bases, with 14 bases of the junction left unmatched. The CDR3 DNA reads TGTGCCAGCAGCCCCCGGCGGGGAAGCGGGGGTGCAGATACGCAGTATTTT. This sequence encodes CASSPRRGSGGADTQYF.

This clonotype was counted many times. The V and J genes are TRBV4-3 and TRBJ2-7, with D perhaps matching TRBD1 (6 bases). This CDR3 comprises 15 residues. The germline V and J ends were trimmed by 0 bases and 1 base, with 10 bases remaining between them. The germline gives CDR1 LGHNA, CDR2 YSLEER. The chain's CDR3 is CASSQDFRGSYEQYF. CDR3 DNA: TGCGCCAGCAGCCAAGATTTCAGGGGTTCCTACGAGCAGTACTTC.

The sample holds a few counts of this clonotype. The gene calls are TRBV9 and TRBJ2-1, with a possible D match to TRBD2 (6 bases). The CDR3 is 17 residues long. Trimming removed 0 bases at V and 1 base at J, with 14 bases between. CDR1 is SGDLS and CDR2 is YYNGEE in the germline V gene. CDR3 sequence (DNA): TGTGCCAGCAGCGTAGGAGTGCCCCGGGGGTCCTACAATGAGCAGTTCTTC. This encodes CASSVGVPRGSYNEQFF.

The rearrangement links TRBV27 to TRBJ2-7, with 9 bases lining up with TRBD2. The CDR3 has 14 residues. Trimming took 9 bases from V and 3 from J; bases not matched to a gene: 9. Germline values: CDR1 MNHEY, CDR2 SMNVEV (reference sequence). CDR3 bases: TGTGCCAGTGCTCCTGGGACTAGCCACTACGAGCAGTACTTC. This codes for CASAPGTSHYEQYF.

The chain couples TRBV3-1 to TRBJ2-1; the D gene is possibly TRBD2 (5 bases). The germline V and J ends were trimmed by 1 base and 4 bases, with 11 bases remaining between them. Germline V gene data show CDR1 as LGHDT and CDR2 as YNNKEL (reference sequence). The CDR3 sequence is 15 residues long. The CDR3 protein is CASSQGFEGYNEQFF. CDR3 sequence (DNA): TGTGCCAGCAGCCAAGGCTTCGAGGGTTACAATGAGCAGTTCTTC.

This clonotype was seen at least ten times. The chain recombines TRBV12-3 or TRBV12-4 with TRBJ2-7, with TRBD1 identical over 10 bases. The CDR3 contains 14 residues. Trimming took 10 bases from V and 0 from J; bases not matched to a gene: 6. The CDR3 nucleotides read TGTGCCACGCAGCGGGACAGGGGCTCCTACGAGCAGTACTTC. Translated, it gives CATQRDRGSYEQYF.

Ten or more counts support this clonotype. V and J are TRBV7-2 and TRBJ1-5, with a possible D match to TRBD1 (5 bases). Trimming stripped 5 bases from V and 0 bases from J, with 14 bases between. CDR1 is SGHTA, CDR2 FQGNSA, per germline. This CDR3 has 16 amino acids. DNA for the CDR3: TGTGCCAGCAGCCCTTCTGGGGGTTATAGCAATCAGCCCCAGCATTTT. It yields the protein CASSPSGGYSNQPQHF.

The rearrangement joins TRBV25-1 to TRBJ2-3, with TRBD1 matching 9 bases. Germline values: CDR1 MGHDK, CDR2 SYGVNS. V lost 1 base to trimming and J lost 9 bases; unmatched junction nucleotides: 8. This CDR3 contains 15 residues. The CDR3 DNA sequence: TGTGCCAGCAGTGAATTGGGCCGGGGACAGGGAACGCAGTATTTT. Amino acids: CASSELGRGQGTQYF.